Given below is one T cell receptor beta chain in context. No antigen is known for it. The data stem from a study of Graves' ophthalmopathy and Graves' hyperthyroidism. General study points: At 65% to 71% sensitivity and about 72% specificity, the model predicted progression of the ophthalmopathy. The 13-signature model separated ophthalmopathy from stable hyperthyroidism at over 85% sensitivity and nearly 83% specificity.

V was clipped by 6 bases and J by 6 bases, with 14 bases between them. The V gene's germline CDR1 is MGHDK and CDR2 SYGVNS. CDR3 size: 14 residues. CDR3 regions of TCR beta were amplified from RNA transcripts. HTBI primers were employed in first-round RT-PCR, then a second-round multiplex PCR followed. TCRdb used MiXCR to reprocess the multiplex PCR reads, holding one entry per CDR3 protein. The sample shows around 670,000 distinct CDR3 sequences, roughly two fifths of them seen only once. Sequences were obtained from peripheral blood. The chain carries TRBV25-1 and TRBJ2-2; D unresolved. The sequence derives from an adult man with Graves' ophthalmopathy. CDR3 region: CASSPPDGPGELFF. CDR3 nucleotide sequence: TGTGCCAGCAGCCCACCGGATGGGCCCGGGGAGCTGTTTTTT.